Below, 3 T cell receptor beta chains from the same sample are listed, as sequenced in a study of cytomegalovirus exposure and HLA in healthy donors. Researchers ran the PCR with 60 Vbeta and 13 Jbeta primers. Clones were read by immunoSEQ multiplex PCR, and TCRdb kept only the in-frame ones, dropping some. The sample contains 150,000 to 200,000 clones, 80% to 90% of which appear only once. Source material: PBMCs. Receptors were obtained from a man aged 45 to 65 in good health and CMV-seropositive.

DNA of the CDR3: TGTGCCAGCAGTGAATTCGACAGGGTGGGGAAACTGTTTTTT. Protein: CASSEFDRVGKLFF. The chain carries TRBV6-1 and TRBJ1-4; TRBD1 aligns across 7 bases. CDR1 and CDR2 from the germline V gene are MNHNS and SASEGT. V trimming: 2 bases; J trimming: 11 bases; junction bases outside the gene matches: 8. The CDR3 totals 14 residues.

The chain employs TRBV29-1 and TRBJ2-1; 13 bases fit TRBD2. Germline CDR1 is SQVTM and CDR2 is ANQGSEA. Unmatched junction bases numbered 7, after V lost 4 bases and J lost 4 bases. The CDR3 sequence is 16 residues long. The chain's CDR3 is CSVGGRTSGRYNEQFF. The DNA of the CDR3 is TGCAGCGTTGGAGGACGGACTAGCGGGAGATACAATGAGCAGTTCTTC.

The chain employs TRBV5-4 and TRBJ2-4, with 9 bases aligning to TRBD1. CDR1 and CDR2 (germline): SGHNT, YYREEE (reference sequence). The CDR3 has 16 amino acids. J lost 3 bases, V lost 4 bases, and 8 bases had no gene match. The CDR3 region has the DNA TGTGCCAGCAGCACTTTACAGGGGGCTGGCAAAAACATTCAGTACTTC. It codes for CASSTLQGAGKNIQYF.